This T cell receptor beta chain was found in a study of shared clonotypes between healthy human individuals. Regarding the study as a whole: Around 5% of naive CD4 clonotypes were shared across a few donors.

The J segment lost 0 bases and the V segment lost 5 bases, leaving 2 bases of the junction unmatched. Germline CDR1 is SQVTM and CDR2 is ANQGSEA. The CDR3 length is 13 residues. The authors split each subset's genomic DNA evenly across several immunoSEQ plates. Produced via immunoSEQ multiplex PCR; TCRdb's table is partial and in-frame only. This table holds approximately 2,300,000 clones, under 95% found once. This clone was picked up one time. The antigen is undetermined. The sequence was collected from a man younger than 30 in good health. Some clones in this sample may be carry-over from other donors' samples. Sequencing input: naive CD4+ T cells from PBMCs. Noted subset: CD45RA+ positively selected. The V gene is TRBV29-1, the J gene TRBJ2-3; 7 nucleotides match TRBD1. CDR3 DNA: TGCAGCGTTTGGGACAGTAGCACAGATACGCAGTATTTT. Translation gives CSVWDSSTDTQYF.